Sequencing of this TCR beta chain was carried out in a study of blood T cell repertoires in COVID-19. Turning to the study itself: There were acute and convalescent COVID-19 samples, and they came from the United States, Italy and Spain. In each case, the material was cDNA or gDNA derived from T cells, B-cell-depleted T cells, or PBMCs.

V was clipped by 0 bases and J by 1 base, with 7 bases between them. CDR1 SGHRS and CDR2 YFSETQ come from the germline V gene. The CDR3 is made up of 14 amino acids. Authors' analysis steps: How many nucleated cells were present was estimated from reference gene primer amplification. Here immunoSEQ multiplex PCR was the method, and the copy in TCRdb shows in-frame clones only, minus some. The V and J calls and clone size come from that table; D and trimming were worked out from the DNA. The repertoire holds 100,000 or so clones, roughly 90% seen once, with about a fifth in the top ten. The sample taken for sequencing was peripheral blood. The chain combines TRBV5-1 with TRBJ1-1; D remains ambiguous. The origin of this receptor is a human donor with acute or convalescent COVID-19. The donor label of this sample is uncertain. The CDR3 is CASSLVSGNTEAFF. The CDR3 DNA reads TGCGCCAGCAGCTTGGTGTCAGGGAACACTGAAGCTTTCTTT.